The sample holds one count of the clone carrying this T cell receptor (beta chain). This sample is part of a study of T cell changes during pregnancy in multiple sclerosis. The CDR3 is 15 residues long. Germline trimming cut 5 bases from V and 3 bases from J; bases unmatched to any gene: 7. CDR1 and CDR2 from the germline V gene are MRHNA and SNTAGT. TCRdb's copy holds only in-frame clones and misses some; the assay was immunoSEQ multiplex PCR. Of tens of thousands of clones listed, about 95% are singletons. The sample was peripheral blood, taken in the third trimester of pregnancy. The sequence was collected from a female donor with multiple sclerosis, enrolled in a pregnancy study. The J gene is TRBJ2-1, the V gene TRBV6-4, with 7 bases lining up with TRBD2. The CDR3 DNA follows: TGTGCCAGCAGTTCAGTAGCGGGTGGCTACAATGAGCAGTTCTTC. This gives the protein CASSSVAGGYNEQFF.